This T cell receptor beta chain stems from a study of T-cell reconstitution after alpha-beta-depleted transplantation in children. Researchers prepared the TCRbeta library using unique molecular identifiers, the study reports. TCRdb ran MiXCR on the PCR reads and lists one entry per CDR3 protein. The sample consists of roughly 790,000 distinct CDR3 sequences, about 15% of them appearing once. This clonotype was detected only a few times. The germline V and J ends were trimmed by 0 bases and 3 bases, with 12 bases remaining between them. Per the germline V gene, CDR1 is DFQATT and CDR2 is SNEGSKA (reference sequence). The CDR3 consists of 14 residues.

The source is a male patient younger than 18 who had a stem cell transplant for acute lymphoblastic leukemia, so the T cells may come from the graft donor. Sequenced material: PBMCs, mostly from graft donor cells, taken 360 days after TCRalphabeta/CD19-depleted stem cell transplant. This sequence joins TRBV20-1 and TRBJ2-7; maybe TRBD1 (6 bases). CDR3 in amino acids: CSARDQQGNYEQYF. DNA for the CDR3: TGCAGTGCTAGAGATCAACAGGGAAACTACGAGCAGTACTTC.